This T cell receptor beta chain comes out of a study of T-cell memory formation after mild COVID-19. Overall study context: Clustering of TCRs was largely donor specific. Study-wide results and caveats: In second-wave clones peaking day 37, SARS-CoV-2 specificity remained unconfirmed. CD4+ contracting clones were mainly CM and EM; CD8+ ones, EMRA.

Remarks on this clonotype: Antigen unknown.

With constant-segment primers, 5'RACE yielded cDNA libraries of TCR alpha and TCR beta that carried sample barcodes and UMIs. In TCRdb, the 5' RACE reads were re-called with MiXCR into one record per CDR3 protein. This table holds about 290,000 distinct CDR3 sequences, less than 20% found once. The ends were cut back, 6 bases at V and 7 bases at J, with 13 bases in the middle. The CDR3 runs to 13 residues. The specimen was PBMCs or a T cell subset sorted from them (not recorded which). The clonotype originates from a man aged 18 to 29 who had mild COVID-19 (a few samples of this study predate the infection). Cell type and time point are not known. The chain couples TRBV12-3 or TRBV12-4 to TRBJ2-4, with D perhaps being TRBD1 or TRBD2 (5 bases each). CDR3 sequence reads: CASSTPWGNIQYF. CDR3 sequence (DNA): TGTGCCAGCAGCACCCCTTGGGGGAACATTCAGTACTTC.